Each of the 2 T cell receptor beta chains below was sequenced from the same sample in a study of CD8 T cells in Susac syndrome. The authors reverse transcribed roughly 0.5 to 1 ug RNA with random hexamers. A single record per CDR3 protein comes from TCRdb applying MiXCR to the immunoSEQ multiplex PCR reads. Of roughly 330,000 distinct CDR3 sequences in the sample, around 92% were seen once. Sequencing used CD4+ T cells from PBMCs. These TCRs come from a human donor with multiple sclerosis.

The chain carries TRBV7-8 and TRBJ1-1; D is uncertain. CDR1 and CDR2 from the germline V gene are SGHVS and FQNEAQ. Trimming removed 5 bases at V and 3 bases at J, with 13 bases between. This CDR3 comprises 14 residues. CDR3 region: CASSPGRRDTEAFF. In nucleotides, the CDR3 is TGTGCCAGCAGCCCCGGCCGGAGGGACACTGAAGCTTTCTTT.

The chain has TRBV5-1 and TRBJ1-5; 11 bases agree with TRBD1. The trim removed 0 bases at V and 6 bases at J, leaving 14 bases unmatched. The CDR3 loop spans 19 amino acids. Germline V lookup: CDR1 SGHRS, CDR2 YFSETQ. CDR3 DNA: TGCGCCAGCAGCTTGGCTCCCACCGGGACAGGGGGGAGCCTTCAGCCCCAGCATTTT. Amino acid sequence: CASSLAPTGTGGSLQPQHF. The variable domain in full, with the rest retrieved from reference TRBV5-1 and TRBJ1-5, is KAGVTQTPRYLIKTRGQQVTLSCSPISGHRSVSWYQQTPGQGLQFLFEYFSETQRNKGNFPGRFSGRQFSNSRSEMNVSTLELGDSALYLCASSLAPTGTGGSLQPQHFGDGTRLSIL.